Sequencing of this T cell receptor (beta chain) was carried out in a study of blood T cells in healthy people across ages. Overall study results and limits: Across samples, TCR beta diversity tracked strongly with naive T cell percentage.

The ends were cut back, 6 bases at V and 0 bases at J, with 15 bases in the middle. In germline, CDR1 is DFQATT, CDR2 SNEGSKA (reference sequence). The CDR3 is 14 amino acids. Together with a sample-barcoded 5' primer, a J-beta primer mix was included in a second PCR lasting about 6 to 11 cycles. One entry per CDR3 protein, called by TCRdb with MiXCR from the 5' RACE reads. Among around 1,900,000 distinct CDR3 sequences listed, about two fifths were seen once. This clonotype appeared once. What it binds is unknown. The TCR was taken from a human donor in good health. The specimen sequenced was blood. The rearrangement uses TRBV20-1 and TRBJ2-7, with TRBD1 as a possible D gene (6 bases). This CDR3 is CSAEIRTDSYEQYF. The CDR3 DNA reads TGCAGTGCGGAGATCCGGACAGACTCCTACGAGCAGTACTTC.